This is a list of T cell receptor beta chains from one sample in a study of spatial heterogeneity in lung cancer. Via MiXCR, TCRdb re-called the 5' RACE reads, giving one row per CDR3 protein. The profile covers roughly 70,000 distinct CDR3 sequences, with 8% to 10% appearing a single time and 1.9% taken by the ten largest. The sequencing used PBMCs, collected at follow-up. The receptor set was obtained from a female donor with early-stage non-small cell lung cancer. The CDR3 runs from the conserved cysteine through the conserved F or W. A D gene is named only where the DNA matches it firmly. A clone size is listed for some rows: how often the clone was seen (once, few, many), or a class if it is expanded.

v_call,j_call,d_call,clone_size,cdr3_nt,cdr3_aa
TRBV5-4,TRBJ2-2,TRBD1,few,TGTGCCAGCAGCCGCGGACAGGGGGTCAACACCGGGGAGCTGTTTTTT,CASSRGQGVNTGELFF
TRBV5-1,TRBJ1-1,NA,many,TGCGCCAGCAGCTCGATACCGGGACTCACTGAAGCTTTCTTT,CASSSIPGLTEAFF
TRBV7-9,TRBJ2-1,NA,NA,TGTGCCAGCAGCTACAGGGTCCGGGGCAATGAGCAGTTCTTC,CASSYRVRGNEQFF
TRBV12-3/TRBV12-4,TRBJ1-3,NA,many,TGTGCCAGCAGCCGCGGAAACACCATATATTTT,CASSRGNTIYF
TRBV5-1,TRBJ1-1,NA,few,TGCGCCAGCAGCAGCCAGGGAATTAACTCCGAAGCTTTCTTT,CASSSQGINSEAFF
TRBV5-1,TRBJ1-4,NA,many,TGCGCCAGCAGCTTGGCTGGCAGCAATAATGAAAAACTGTTTTTT,CASSLAGSNNEKLFF
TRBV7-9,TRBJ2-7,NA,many,TGTGCCAGCAGCGCCACTTGGATGGAGCAGTACTTC,CASSATWMEQYF
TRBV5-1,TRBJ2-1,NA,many,TGCGCCAGCAGCCCCGAGGGGGAGGGAGGACCCTACAATGAGCAGTTCTTC,CASSPEGEGGPYNEQFF
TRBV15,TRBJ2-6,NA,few,TGTGCCACCGGATGGAGTCGCCCGATTTCTGGGGCCAACGTCCTGACTTTC,CATGWSRPISGANVLTF
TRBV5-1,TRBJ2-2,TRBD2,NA,TGCGCCAGCAGCTGGACTAGCGGGAGGGCCAGCACCGGGGAGCTGTTTTTT,CASSWTSGRASTGELFF
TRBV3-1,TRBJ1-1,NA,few,TGTGCCAGCAGCCAAGACCGGCAAGGCACTGAAGCTTTCTTT,CASSQDRQGTEAFF
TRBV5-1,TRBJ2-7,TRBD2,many,TGCGCCAGCAGCTTGGCCGGACTAGATGTTGGTTACGAGCAGTACTTC,CASSLAGLDVGYEQYF
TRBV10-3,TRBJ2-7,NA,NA,TGTGCCATCAGTGAGTCTGCGGGTCCCTACGAGCAGTACTTC,CAISESAGPYEQYF
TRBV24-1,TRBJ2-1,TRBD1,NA,TGTGCCACCAGTGACGAAGGGACAGGCTTTCAGAATGAGCAGTTCTTC,CATSDEGTGFQNEQFF
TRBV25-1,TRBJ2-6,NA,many,TGTGCCAGCAGTGACGTCCGGTCTGGGGCCAACGTCCTGACTTTC,CASSDVRSGANVLTF
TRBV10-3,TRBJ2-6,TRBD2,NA,TGTGCCACCCGTACCAACAGCCGGGGGGCTGGGGCCAACGTCCTGACTTTC,CATRTNSRGAGANVLTF
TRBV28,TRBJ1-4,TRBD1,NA,TGTGCCAGCAGTTTAGGTGGACAGGGTGGCAAAAAACTGTTTTTT,CASSLGGQGGKKLFF
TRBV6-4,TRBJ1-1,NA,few,TGTGCCAGCAGTCGGACCGCGGCGAACACTGAAGCTTTCTTT,CASSRTAANTEAFF
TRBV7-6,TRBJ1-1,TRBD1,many,TGTGCCAGCAGCTCACAGGGGAGCACTGAAGCTTTCTTT,CASSSQGSTEAFF
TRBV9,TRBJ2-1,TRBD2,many,TGTGCCAGCAGCGGGGGACTAGCGCCGGACAATGAGCAGTTCTTC,CASSGGLAPDNEQFF
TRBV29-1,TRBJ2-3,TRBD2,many,TGCAGCGTTGAAGATCGCGGGACTAGCGGGAGAGCGCTCACAGATACGCAGTATTTT,CSVEDRGTSGRALTDTQYF
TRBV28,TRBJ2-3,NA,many,TGTGCCAGCAGTGAAGGGACGGATTTCGATACGCAGTATTTT,CASSEGTDFDTQYF
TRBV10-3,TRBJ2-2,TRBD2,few,TGTGCCATCAAGAGAGGGCGGGAGGGCGCCGGGGAGCTGTTTTTT,CAIKRGREGAGELFF
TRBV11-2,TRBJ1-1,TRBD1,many,TGTGCCAGCAGCTTAAGTCGCAGGGGGCCTACTTCTGCAGGAGCTTTCTTT,CASSLSRRGPTSAGAFF
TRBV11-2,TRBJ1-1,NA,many,TGTGCCAGCAGCTTAAAGGAAAAGAACACTGAAGCTTTCTTT,CASSLKEKNTEAFF
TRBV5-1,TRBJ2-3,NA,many,TGCGCCAGCAGCCTAGCCCCCGTGGGCACAGATACGCAGTATTTT,CASSLAPVGTDTQYF
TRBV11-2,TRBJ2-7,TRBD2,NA,TGTGCCAGCAGCTATCTAGCGGGAGCACTCTCATTATACGAGCAGTACTTC,CASSYLAGALSLYEQYF
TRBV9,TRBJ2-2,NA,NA,TGTGCCAGCAGCGTTTCGACCGCAAAAAACACCGGGGAGCTGTTTTTT,CASSVSTAKNTGELFF
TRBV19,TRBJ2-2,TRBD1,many,TGTGCCAGTAGTTCCGGGACAGGGTTCCCCGGGGAGCTGTTTTTT,CASSSGTGFPGELFF
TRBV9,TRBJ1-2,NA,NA,TGTGCCAGCAGCGAGAAGACCGGGTCCAAGCCTAACTATGGCTACACCTTC,CASSEKTGSKPNYGYTF
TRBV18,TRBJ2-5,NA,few,TGTGCCAGCTCACCGGCCGGGAGGACCCAGTACTTC,CASSPAGRTQYF
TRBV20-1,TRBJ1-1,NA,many,TGCAGTGCCCCGGGACGGTTGAACACTGAAGCTTTCTTT,CSAPGRLNTEAFF
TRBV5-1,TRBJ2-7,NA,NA,TGCGCCAGCACCTACCAGGGATACTCCGTGGACGAGCAGTACTTC,CASTYQGYSVDEQYF
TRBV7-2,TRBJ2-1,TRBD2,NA,TGTGCCAGCAGGGTTGATCTTGGGAGGGGTGAGCAGTTCTTC,CASRVDLGRGEQFF
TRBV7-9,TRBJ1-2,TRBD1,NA,TGTGCCAGCAGCTTAGAGCAGGGGGCCTATGGCTACACCTTC,CASSLEQGAYGYTF
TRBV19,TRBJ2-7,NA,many,TGTGCCAGTAGCCGGATCGGGGCAAACAACGAGCAGTACTTC,CASSRIGANNEQYF
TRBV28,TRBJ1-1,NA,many,TGTGCCAGCAATACAGGCAACACTGAAGCTTTCTTT,CASNTGNTEAFF
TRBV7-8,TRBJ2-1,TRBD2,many,TGTGCCAGCAGCTTGAGAGCGGGAGAGGAGCAGTTCTTC,CASSLRAGEEQFF
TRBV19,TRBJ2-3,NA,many,TGTGCCAGTCTTTCCGGGACTCGAAGCACAGATACGCAGTATTTT,CASLSGTRSTDTQYF
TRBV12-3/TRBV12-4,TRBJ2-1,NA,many,TGTGCCAGCAGTTTAGGGGGACACTCCTACAATGAGCAGTTCTTC,CASSLGGHSYNEQFF